A single sample is the source of the 5 T cell receptor beta chains below, sequenced in a study of blood T cells in healthy people across ages. Combining a sample-barcoded 5' primer with a J-beta primer mix, a second PCR ran for roughly 7 to 12 cycles. TCRdb reprocessed the 5' RACE reads with MiXCR, giving one entry per CDR3 protein. The sample holds roughly 900,000 distinct CDR3 sequences, around 28% seen once. The material sequenced was blood. The receptors were gathered from a woman older than 75 in good health.

Many counts were recorded for this clonotype. The CDR3 nucleotides are TGTGCCAGGACTACGGGCAGGCTCGTGGACTACGAGCAGTACTTC. Its translation is CARTTGRLVDYEQYF. The V and J genes are TRBV27 and TRBJ2-7; D may be TRBD2 (5 bases). This CDR3 has 15 amino acids. Trimming took 9 bases from V and 3 from J, leaving 21 bases between them. Looked up from germline, CDR1 is MNHEY and CDR2 is SMNVEV (reference sequence).

This clonotype was seen only a few times. A much larger clone lies a single base off, so this may be a read error. This sequence joins TRBV7-2 and TRBJ2-7, with 9 bases identical to TRBD2. CDR3 size: 15 residues. V was pared by 5 bases and J by 7 bases, with 12 bases of the junction left unmatched. The germline V gene encodes CDR1 SGHTA and CDR2 FQGNSA. The CDR3 loop reads CASSQSLAGVNEQYF. CDR3 DNA sequence: TGTGCCAGCAGCCAGTCCTTAGCGGGGGTCAATGAGCAGTACTTC.

With regard to this clonotype: A read error may be the cause here, since a much bigger clone is one base away. V and J are TRBV29-1 and TRBJ2-1; perhaps TRBD1 as D (5 bases). This CDR3 is 13 amino acids long. Trimming pared 3 bases from V and 7 bases from J, leaving 13 bases between. Looked up from germline, CDR1 is SQVTM and CDR2 is ANQGSEA. The CDR3: CSVEGRVGNEQFF. CDR3 DNA sequence: TGCAGCGTTGAGGGCAGGGTGGGGAATGAGCAGTTCTTC.

This clonotype was seen at least ten times. This rearrangement joins TRBV7-8 to TRBJ1-6; 7 bases agree with TRBD1. After removal of 4 bases from V and 1 base from J, the junction contained 1 base not matched to a gene. CDR1 is SGHVS, CDR2 FQNEAQ, per germline. The CDR3 sequence is 15 residues long. This CDR3 reads CASSSRGSYNSPLHF. In DNA, the CDR3 is TGTGCCAGCAGCTCCAGGGGGTCCTATAATTCACCCCTCCACTTT.

For the CDR3, the DNA is TGTGCCACCAGTGCCCTGGGACATGGGGAGTGCCCCTATAATTCACCCCTCCACTTT. Its protein is CATSALGHGECPYNSPLHF. J is TRBJ1-6 and V is TRBV24-1; the D gene is possibly TRBD1 (6 bases). The CDR3 length is 19 residues. CDR1 KGHDR and CDR2 SFDVKD come from the germline V gene. The V gene lost 5 bases and the J gene lost 2 bases, with 21 bases spanning the gap.